The rows below give T cell receptor beta chains drawn from one sample of a study of neoadjuvant nivolumab and ipilimumab in lung cancer. Here immunoSEQ multiplex PCR was the method, and the copy in TCRdb shows in-frame clones only, minus some. The sample yields roughly 32,000 clones, about 92% seen once. Sequenced here: peripheral blood, sampled after neoadjuvant nivolumab, alone or with ipilimumab, at or shortly before surgery. Receptor source: an adult with non-small cell lung cancer. Each CDR3 is given with its conserved first and last residue. D genes are given only for firm matches. Part of the rows lack a size; the others show once, few, many or a class for expanded clones.

V	J	D	size	CDR3	DNA
TRBV28	TRBJ2-7	.	.	CASTRWGVTYEQYF	TGTGCCAGCACCCGTTGGGGTGTAACCTACGAGCAGTACTTC
TRBV9	TRBJ2-5	TRBD1	.	CASSVQGANSETQYF	TGTGCCAGCAGCGTTCAGGGGGCTAACTCGGAGACCCAGTACTTC
TRBV9	TRBJ2-1	.	.	CASSVGGRSSYNEQFF	TGTGCCAGCAGCGTAGGGGGGCGGAGCTCCTACAATGAGCAGTTCTTC
TRBV29-1	TRBJ2-5	TRBD1	.	CSVLGQDQETQYF	TGCAGCGTTCTGGGACAGGACCAAGAGACCCAGTACTTC
TRBV5-5	TRBJ2-5	TRBD2	.	CASSLGLAGQETQYF	TGTGCCAGCAGCTTGGGACTAGCGGGACAAGAGACCCAGTACTTC
TRBV14	TRBJ1-3	.	.	CASSQDFSGNTIYF	TGTGCCAGCAGCCAAGACTTTTCTGGAAACACCATATATTTT
TRBV5-8	TRBJ2-4	.	.	CASSLPLNIQYF	TGTGCCAGCAGCTTACCCCTTAACATTCAGTACTTC
TRBV5-5	TRBJ2-7	TRBD2	.	CASSLGLVVYEQYF	TGTGCCAGCAGCTTAGGACTAGTGGTCTACGAGCAGTACTTC
TRBV7-9	TRBJ2-2	TRBD1	.	CASSPPTGTGNTGELFF	TGTGCCAGCAGCCCACCTACCGGGACAGGGAACACCGGGGAGCTGTTTTTT
TRBV6-1	TRBJ2-1	.	.	CASSQGGEQFF	TGTGCCAGCAGTCAGGGGGGGGAGCAGTTCTTC
TRBV14	TRBJ1-1	TRBD1	.	CASSPTYGGGRVEGASRAFF	TGTGCCAGCAGCCCCACCTACGGCGGGGGCCGGGTGGAGGGGGCGTCTCGGGCTTTCTTT
TRBV29-1	TRBJ2-3	TRBD2	.	CSVRTSGSTDTQYF	TGCAGCGTCCGGACTAGCGGGAGCACAGATACGCAGTATTTT
TRBV10-2	TRBJ1-1	TRBD1	.	CASSEQGTEAFF	TGCGCCAGCAGTGAACAGGGGACTGAAGCTTTCTTT
TRBV5-4	TRBJ2-5	.	.	CASSLGEGRGETQYF	TGTGCCAGCAGCTTGGGCGAGGGTCGGGGAGAGACCCAGTACTTC
TRBV29-1	TRBJ2-7	.	.	CSVVEDRLVGSSHRRSYEQYF	TGCAGCGTTGTTGAAGATCGTCTAGTCGGGAGTAGTCACAGGAGATCCTACGAGCAGTACTTC
TRBV7-2	TRBJ2-7	.	.	CASSLRYEQYF	TGTGCCAGCAGCTTACGATACGAGCAGTACTTC
TRBV6-5	TRBJ2-7	TRBD2	.	CASLGPGGGQYF	TGTGCCAGCCTCGGGCCCGGGGGGGGGCAGTACTTC
TRBV14	TRBJ2-3	.	.	CASSQGAGLALPRTDTQYF	TGTGCCAGCAGCCAAGGAGCAGGCCTAGCCTTACCCCGAACAGATACGCAGTATTTT
TRBV6-6	TRBJ1-1	.	.	CASALQGVGTEAFF	TGTGCCAGCGCCTTACAGGGTGTGGGCACTGAAGCTTTCTTT
TRBV5-1	TRBJ2-1	TRBD2	.	CASSVGTSGDFYNEQFF	TGCGCCAGCAGCGTCGGGACTAGCGGGGACTTCTACAATGAGCAGTTCTTC
TRBV18	TRBJ2-1	TRBD1	.	CASSPERYRGKNEQFF	TGTGCCAGCTCACCCGAACGGTACAGGGGTAAGAATGAGCAGTTCTTC
TRBV5-4	TRBJ2-7	.	.	CASSFGQAPYEQYF	TGTGCCAGCAGCTTCGGGCAGGCCCCCTACGAGCAGTACTTC
TRBV29-1	TRBJ2-2	TRBD1	.	CSVTGQGRTGELFF	TGCAGCGTCACGGGACAGGGAAGAACCGGGGAGCTGTTTTTT
TRBV29-1	TRBJ2-3	.	.	CSIRGEYVTDTQYF	TGCAGCATACGGGGCGAGTACGTAACAGATACGCAGTATTTT
TRBV18	TRBJ1-2	.	.	CASSPQGQIYGYTF	TGTGCCAGCTCACCCCAGGGACAAATCTATGGCTACACCTTC
TRBV2	TRBJ2-3	.	.	CASSDKTASTDTQYF	TGTGCCAGCAGTGATAAAACAGCTAGCACAGATACGCAGTATTTT
TRBV27	TRBJ1-1	.	.	CASSLGGFSGGRTEAFF	TGTGCCAGCAGTTTAGGCGGGTTTAGTGGGGGGCGGACTGAAGCTTTCTTT
TRBV28	TRBJ2-2	.	.	CASSPPGPSYTGELFF	TGTGCCAGCAGTCCACCCGGACCGTCCTACACCGGGGAGCTGTTTTTT
TRBV5-3	TRBJ2-7	.	.	CARSIIGVPTYEQYF	TGTGCCAGAAGCATCATTGGGGTCCCGACCTACGAGCAGTACTTC
TRBV27	TRBJ2-7	TRBD2	.	CASSLQGGGSYEQYF	TGTGCCAGCAGTTTACAGGGTGGCGGGAGCTACGAGCAGTACTTC
TRBV6-5	TRBJ2-5	.	.	CASSPGQIQETQYF	TGTGCCAGCAGCCCCGGACAGATACAAGAGACCCAGTACTTC
TRBV28	TRBJ1-5	.	.	CASSLFTQGQPQHF	TGTGCCAGCAGTTTATTTACACAGGGTCAGCCCCAGCATTTT
TRBV9	TRBJ2-1	TRBD2	.	CASSPTGLAGGSYNEQFF	TGTGCCAGCAGCCCGACGGGACTAGCGGGGGGCTCCTACAATGAGCAGTTCTTC
TRBV10-3	TRBJ2-7	TRBD1	.	CAISEGQGVEQYF	TGTGCCATCAGTGAAGGACAGGGAGTCGAGCAGTACTTC
TRBV10-2	TRBJ2-3	.	.	CASLAPSAGAGDTQYF	TGCGCCAGCCTGGCCCCTTCGGCCGGGGCGGGAGATACGCAGTATTTT
TRBV29-1	TRBJ1-1	.	.	CSVEPQGRTEAFF	TGCAGCGTTGAGCCCCAGGGGAGGACTGAAGCTTTCTTT
TRBV7-3	TRBJ1-2	.	.	CASSKRGGQEGYTF	TGTGCCAGCAGTAAGAGAGGGGGGCAGGAAGGCTACACCTTC
TRBV19	TRBJ1-4	.	once	CASSRGVGEKLFF	TGTGCCAGTAGTAGGGGGGTAGGCGAAAAACTGTTTTTT
TRBV5-6	TRBJ2-1	.	.	CASSLVAFGRGEQFF	TGTGCCAGCAGCTTGGTTGCCTTTGGGCGGGGTGAGCAGTTCTTC
TRBV7-2	TRBJ2-7	.	once	CASSLRAGPTYEQYF	TGTGCCAGCAGCTTAAGGGCGGGGCCAACCTACGAGCAGTACTTC
TRBV29-1	TRBJ2-7	TRBD2	.	CSVVSGASYEQYF	TGCAGCGTTGTGAGCGGGGCCTCCTACGAGCAGTACTTC
TRBV19	TRBJ2-7	.	.	CASSIGGSGEQYF	TGTGCCAGTAGTATCGGGGGCTCCGGCGAGCAGTACTTC
TRBV5-1	TRBJ2-3	.	.	CASRESTSTDTQYF	TGCGCCAGCCGGGAAAGCACTAGCACAGATACGCAGTATTTT
TRBV6-6	TRBJ2-3	TRBD2	.	CASKREGGTDTQYF	TGTGCCAGCAAGCGGGAGGGCGGCACAGATACGCAGTATTTT
TRBV7-6	TRBJ2-2	.	.	CASGSTGELFF	TGTGCCAGCGGCAGTACCGGGGAGCTGTTTTTT
TRBV28	TRBJ2-7	TRBD1	once	CASSLAGQGVYEQYF	TGTGCCAGCAGTTTGGCAGGACAGGGTGTGTACGAGCAGTACTTC
TRBV28	TRBJ1-2	.	.	CASSPPGNRGGYTF	TGTGCCAGCAGTCCACCGGGCAATAGGGGAGGCTACACCTTC
TRBV5-1	TRBJ1-1	.	.	CASSDPNTEAFF	TGCGCCAGCAGTGATCCGAACACTGAAGCTTTCTTT